Below are 23 T cell receptor beta chains sequenced from a single sample in a study of blood T cell repertoires in COVID-19. TCRdb's table, derived via immunoSEQ multiplex PCR, lists solely in-frame clones and lacks some. The sample includes fewer than 150,000 clones, 70% to 90% of them seen just once. What was sequenced was peripheral blood. The receptors were gathered from a man over 45 with acute or convalescent COVID-19.

The chain is built from TRBV5-1 and TRBJ1-4; D is unclear. The CDR3 runs to 15 residues. V gave up 0 bases and J gave up 2 bases, with 8 bases separating them. Looked up from germline, CDR1 is SGHRS and CDR2 is YFSETQ. CDR3 sequence (DNA): TGCGCCAGCAGCTTGGAGCCAGGCACTAATGAAAAACTGTTTTTT. Translated, it gives CASSLEPGTNEKLFF.

The chain uses TRBV7-9 and TRBJ2-5, with 7 bases fitting TRBD1. The CDR3 length is 14 residues. J was trimmed by 1 base and V by 4 bases; bases with no gene match: 3. Germline CDR1 SEHNR, CDR2 FQNEAQ (reference sequence). The CDR3 nucleotides are TGTGCCAGCAGCTCGACAGGGTCCCAAGAGACCCAGTACTTC. It codes for CASSSTGSQETQYF.

J is TRBJ2-7 and V is TRBV5-4; tentatively, D is TRBD1 (6 bases). This CDR3 is built from 16 residues. CDR1 is SGHNT and CDR2 is YYREEE in the germline V gene (reference sequence). Deletions cut 4 bases from V and 3 bases from J, with 20 bases between. This chain's CDR3 is CASSLPGAAFLYEQYF. The CDR3 DNA is TGTGCCAGCAGCCTACCAGGGGCGGCCTTCCTCTACGAGCAGTACTTC.

The V call is TRBV7-8, the J call TRBJ1-6; possible D gene TRBD1, 6 bases. From germline, CDR1 is SGHVS and CDR2 FQNEAQ. V lost 7 bases and J 1 base, leaving 14 bases between the germline ends. This CDR3 region has 16 residues. The CDR3 region has the DNA TGTGCCAGCACGGATCAGGGGCGGTCCTATAATTCACCCCTCCACTTT. This translates into CASTDQGRSYNSPLHF. The full variable domain, in which reference TRBV7-8 and TRBJ1-6 provide the parts outside the CDR3, is GAGVSQSPRYKVAKRGQDVALRCDPISGHVSLFWYQQALGQGPEFLTYFQNEAQLDKSGLPSDRFFAERPEGSVSTLKIQRTQQEDSAVYLCASTDQGRSYNSPLHFGNGTRLTVT.

The CDR3 DNA reads as TGTGCCAGCAGCATTACAGGGGACGAGCAGTACTTC. Translation: CASSITGDEQYF. This chain links TRBV7-6 with TRBJ2-7; TRBD1 agrees at 7 bases. The CDR3 spans 12 residues. Germline lookup yields CDR1 SGHVS and CDR2 FNYEAQ. The ends lost 5 bases at V and 5 bases at J; junction bases unmatched: 3.

CDR3: CASSLAGGPRNEQFF. The CDR3 region has the DNA TGTGCCAGCAGCCTCGCGGGAGGGCCAAGGAATGAGCAGTTCTTC. The chain is built from TRBV7-8 and TRBJ2-1; 9 bases align to TRBD2. Germline V lookup: CDR1 SGHVS, CDR2 FQNEAQ. CDR3 length equals 15 residues. Trimming removed 5 bases from V and 7 bases from J; junction bases left unmatched: 9.

This clone was seen a few times. The identical CDR3 is also encoded by other nucleotide sequences in the sample. The chain has TRBV3-1 (or the pseudogene TRBV3-2) and TRBJ2-7, with a weak D call TRBD1 (6 bases). Trimming removed 4 bases from V and 3 bases from J, with 7 bases in between. Germline V lookup: CDR1 LGHDT, CDR2 YNNKEL (reference sequence). The CDR3 sequence is 12 residues long. CDR3 sequence: CASSRGGYEQYF. DNA of the CDR3: TGTGCCAGCAGCCGAGGGGGCTACGAGCAGTACTTC.

The chain joins TRBV7-9 to TRBJ2-1; a weak D match, TRBD1 (5 bases). Trimming left V 1 base short and J 5 bases short, with 9 bases between. The CDR3 totals 14 residues. The germline gives CDR1 SEHNR, CDR2 FQNEAQ (reference sequence). CDR3 coding DNA: TGTGCCAGCAGCTTAGTATTAGGGGACAATGAGCAGTTCTTC. Protein sequence: CASSLVLGDNEQFF. Full variable domain (rest looked up from reference TRBV7-9 and TRBJ2-1): DTGVSQNPRHKITKRGQNVTFRCDPISEHNRLYWYRQTLGQGPEFLTYFQNEAQLEKSRLLSDRFSAERPKGSFSTLEIQRTEQGDSAMYLCASSLVLGDNEQFFGPGTRLTVL.

V and J are TRBV12-3 or TRBV12-4 and TRBJ1-2; maybe TRBD1 (6 bases). V lost 7 bases, J lost 8 bases, and 17 bases lay in between. The CDR3 loop spans 13 amino acids. CDR3 bases: TGTGCCAGCACCGCCTCTCGGACAGAGGGCTACACCTTC. The encoded protein is CASTASRTEGYTF.

V and J are TRBV19 and TRBJ2-7; 8 bases line up with TRBD1. Per the germline V gene, CDR1 is LNHDA and CDR2 is SQIVND (reference sequence). The CDR3 covers 14 residues. V was clipped by 5 bases and J by 2 bases; unmatched bases: 5. For the CDR3, the DNA is TGTGCCAGTAGTTTCCAGACAGGGGCCTACGAGCAGTACTTC. It encodes CASSFQTGAYEQYF.

The chain recombines TRBV27 with TRBJ2-4; D is possibly TRBD1 (5 bases). Germline CDR1 reads MNHEY; CDR2 reads SMNVEV (reference sequence). V lost 3 bases, J lost 0 bases, and 6 bases lay in between. This CDR3 spans 14 amino acids. This chain's CDR3 is CASSFDRAKNIQYF. CDR3 sequence (DNA): TGTGCCAGCAGTTTCGACAGAGCCAAAAACATTCAGTACTTC.

The gene calls are TRBV5-1 and TRBJ2-5; TRBD2 aligns across 8 bases. V shed 2 bases and J 5 bases; nucleotides not matched to a gene: 11. There are 16 residues in the CDR3. Germline lookup yields CDR1 SGHRS and CDR2 YFSETQ. The CDR3 loop reads CASSLRGVAGLETQYF. CDR3 DNA: TGCGCCAGCAGCTTACGAGGAGTAGCGGGGTTGGAGACCCAGTACTTC.

This clone has more than one count but fewer than ten. The CDR3 sequence is CASSSFGQRNYGYTF. The CDR3 nucleotides are TGCGCCAGCAGCTCCTTCGGACAGAGAAACTATGGCTACACCTTC. The chain uses TRBV5-1 and TRBJ1-2; D might be TRBD1 (6 bases). The CDR3 totals 15 residues. Per the germline V gene, CDR1 is SGHRS and CDR2 is YFSETQ. V lost 3 bases, J lost 2 bases, and 14 bases lay in between.

J is TRBJ2-7 and V is TRBV14; D is perhaps TRBD2 (8 bases). This CDR3 comprises 14 residues. Germline V gene data show CDR1 as SGHDN and CDR2 as FVKESK. The V end was cut by 6 bases, the J end by 3 bases, with 15 bases between. CDR3 bases: TGTGCCAGCAGTCGGGAGGGACAGAACTACGAGCAGTACTTC. It codes for CASSREGQNYEQYF.

The V gene is TRBV27, the J gene TRBJ2-5; TRBD2 matches at 13 bases. The CDR3 covers 15 residues. The trim removed 5 bases at V and 5 bases at J, leaving 5 bases unmatched. Germline-derived CDR1 and CDR2 are MNHEY and SMNVEV (reference sequence). The CDR3: CASSLLAGGPETQYF. DNA for the CDR3: TGTGCCAGCAGTCTACTAGCGGGGGGGCCGGAGACCCAGTACTTC.

The CDR3 here is CASSTRQGAGTDTQYF. The CDR3, as DNA: TGTGCCAGCAGCACTAGGCAGGGGGCAGGCACAGATACGCAGTATTTT. The chain has TRBV11-1 and TRBJ2-3; 8 nucleotides match TRBD1. Trimming at V came to 5 bases and at J to 1 base, leaving 8 bases not matched to a gene. Germline V gene data show CDR1 as SGHAT and CDR2 as FQDESV (reference sequence). The CDR3 spans 16 residues.

The chain couples TRBV30 to TRBJ1-1; perhaps TRBD1 as D (5 bases). V was pared by 0 bases and J by 0 bases, with 11 bases between. The germline gives CDR1 GTSNPN, CDR2 SVGIG (reference sequence). This CDR3 has 15 amino acids. The CDR3 sequence is CAWSVGDQMNTEAFF. In nucleotides, the CDR3 is TGTGCCTGGAGTGTAGGGGATCAGATGAACACTGAAGCTTTCTTT.

This rearrangement joins TRBV6-6 to TRBJ2-7; the match to TRBD1 covers 8 bases. Per the germline V gene, CDR1 is MNHNY and CDR2 is SVGAGI (reference sequence). The CDR3 totals 14 residues. The junction had 12 bases not matched to a gene; V was cut back by 8 bases and J by 6 bases. CDR3 sequence (DNA): TGTGCCAGCGGACCGTGGAACAGGGGGGCCGAGCAGTACTTC. As protein: CASGPWNRGAEQYF.

The rearrangement uses TRBV27 and TRBJ2-1; TRBD1 matches 7 bases. With V trimmed by 8 bases and J by 9 bases, 7 bases remained unmatched. The CDR3 runs 12 residues. The V gene's germline CDR1 is MNHEY and CDR2 SMNVEV (reference sequence). The DNA for the CDR3 is TGTGCCAGCGGGGACAGTAGTGGTGAGCAGTTCTTC. Amino acids: CASGDSSGEQFF.

This clone appeared many times. The genes are TRBV5-1 and TRBJ1-1; D not certain. There are 14 residues in the CDR3. V lost 1 base and J 0 bases, leaving 7 bases between the germline ends. CDR1 is SGHRS and CDR2 is YFSETQ in the germline V gene. The CDR3 sequence: CASSLLQLNTEAFF. CDR3 sequence (DNA): TGCGCCAGCAGCTTGCTACAGCTGAACACTGAAGCTTTCTTT. Full variable domain (rest looked up from reference TRBV5-1 and TRBJ1-1): KAGVTQTPRYLIKTRGQQVTLSCSPISGHRSVSWYQQTPGQGLQFLFEYFSETQRNKGNFPGRFSGRQFSNSRSEMNVSTLELGDSALYLCASSLLQLNTEAFFGQGTRLTVV.

This clone has only one observation. The V call is TRBV19, the J call TRBJ2-5; the match to TRBD2 covers 9 bases. The CDR3 totals 15 residues. Germline V gene data show CDR1 as LNHDA and CDR2 as SQIVND (reference sequence). V dropped 4 bases and J dropped 2; count of bases not matched to a gene: 5. The CDR3 sequence: CASSSWRGGQETQYF. The CDR3, as DNA: TGTGCCAGTAGTAGTTGGCGGGGGGGACAAGAGACCCAGTACTTC.

The V call is TRBV21-1, the J call TRBJ2-1; no DNA check was done on the table's D call, TRBD2. TRBV21-1 is a listed pseudogene. The CDR3 loop spans 16 amino acids. CDR3 nucleotides: TGTGCCAGCAGCCGAGAGGGAGGGACACGACCCAATGAGCAGTTCTTC. Amino acid sequence: CASSREGGTRPNEQFF.

The chain has TRBV6-5 and TRBJ1-1; 8 bases map to TRBD1. V was pared by 2 bases and J by 9 bases, with 5 bases of the junction left unmatched. Germline V gives CDR1 MNHEY, CDR2 SVGAGI. CDR3 length: 13 residues. In DNA, the CDR3 is TGTGCCAGCAGTTACGGGAGACAGGGGAAAGCTTTCTTT. Its protein product is CASSYGRQGKAFF.